Presented here are 20 T cell receptor beta chains from one specimen sequenced in a study of human T cells and chemical hapten exposure. The library tagged individual cDNA molecules with unique molecular identifiers. One entry per CDR3 protein, called by TCRdb with MiXCR from the reads. The sample yields about 120,000 distinct CDR3 sequences, about 8.9% seen once. The starting material, unfractionated whole blood, was used for total RNA extraction. The sample taken for sequencing was whole blood. The receptors here all came from a human donor in good health. Some clones in this sample may be carry-over from other donors' samples.

This clonotype showed up just a few times. The chain recombines TRBV4-1 with TRBJ1-5; no clear D gene. The CDR3 length is 14 residues. V was cut by 0 bases and J by 6 bases, with 9 bases left in between. Germline CDR1 reads MGHRA; CDR2 reads YSYEKL. CDR3 nucleotide sequence: TGCGCCAGCAGCCAAGAGGAAAGGTTTCAGCCCCAGCATTTT. Protein sequence: CASSQEERFQPQHF.

This clonotype was seen ten or more times. The CDR3 DNA is TGTGCCAGCAGCTCACCGACTCCCCCAGGTCAGGCGGGGGGGTCGTCCGGCTACAATGAGCAGTTCTTC. Encoded protein: CASSSPTPPGQAGGSSGYNEQFF. V usage is TRBV7-2 and J usage is TRBJ2-1; 9 bases line up with TRBD2. Germline V gene lookup returns CDR1 SGHTA and CDR2 FQGNSA. J was trimmed by 3 bases and V by 4 bases; bases with no gene match: 28. The CDR3 length is 23 residues.

This clonotype turned up a few times. This chain joins TRBV2 and TRBJ2-3; weak D call: TRBD1 (5 bases). The CDR3 loop spans 15 amino acids. Trimming pared 2 bases from V and 5 bases from J, leaving 14 bases between. The germline V gene encodes CDR1 SNHLY and CDR2 FYNNEI. The CDR3 coding sequence is TGTGCCAGCAGTGAACCAGGGCGTTCGGGAGATACGCAGTATTTT. Protein product: CASSEPGRSGDTQYF.

V is TRBV6-2 or TRBV6-3 and J is TRBJ1-2; D unclear. The CDR3 extends over 12 amino acids. Trimming pared 6 bases from V and 8 bases from J, leaving 13 bases between. Germline CDR1 MNHEY, CDR2 SVGEGT. The CDR3 bases are TGTGCCAGCAGCTGGGGAAGCGCCGGCTACACCTTC. Translating gives CASSWGSAGYTF.

This clonotype has a count of ten or more. This chain links TRBV27 with TRBJ2-7, with D possibly being TRBD2 (6 bases). Germline V lookup: CDR1 MNHEY, CDR2 SMNVEV (reference sequence). This CDR3 has 13 residues. V lost 2 bases and J 1 base, leaving 6 bases between the germline ends. The CDR3 loop reads CASSLGGSYEQYF. The CDR3, as DNA: TGTGCCAGCAGTTTAGGGGGGTCCTACGAGCAGTACTTC.

This clonotype was recorded a few times. The chain joins TRBV19 to TRBJ1-5, with a possible D match to TRBD1 (5 bases). CDR3 length: 14 amino acids. V gave up 5 bases and J gave up 4 bases, with 12 bases separating them. Germline lookup yields CDR1 LNHDA and CDR2 SQIVND (reference sequence). DNA for the CDR3: TGTGCCAGTAGTCCTAAGACAGCTAATCAGCCCCAGCATTTT. Its protein is CASSPKTANQPQHF.

This clonotype showed up many times. This rearrangement joins TRBV18 to TRBJ2-3, with D unclear. V was trimmed by 5 bases and J by 4 bases, leaving 16 bases between them. The CDR3 loop spans 15 amino acids. Germline-derived CDR1 and CDR2 are KGHSH and LQKENI. CDR3 nucleotide sequence: TGTGCCAGCTCAGAATCGGACGGCCCCTCAGATACGCAGTATTTT. It encodes CASSESDGPSDTQYF.

This clonotype was recorded many times. The chain couples TRBV7-2 to TRBJ2-5, with D tentatively TRBD2 (6 bases). Germline lookup yields CDR1 SGHTA and CDR2 FQGNSA. V was cut by 5 bases and J by 2 bases, with 9 bases left in between. The CDR3 sequence is 13 residues long. CDR3 bases: TGTGCCAGCAGCGGGGAGGCGCAAGAGACCCAGTACTTC. This translates into CASSGEAQETQYF.

This rearrangement joins TRBV28 to TRBJ2-7, with 8 bases that match TRBD2. CDR1 is MDHEN and CDR2 is SYDVKM in the germline V gene. Trimming took 6 bases from V and 7 from J; bases not matched to a gene: 5. The CDR3 runs 12 residues. This CDR3 reads CASSSGGGEQYF. Written as DNA, the CDR3 is TGTGCCAGCAGCTCCGGGGGGGGGGAGCAGTACTTC.

The chain uses TRBV7-3 and TRBJ2-6; D unclear. V shed 3 bases and J shed 2 bases, with 8 bases lying between them. CDR3 size: 15 residues. Germline-derived CDR1 and CDR2 are SGHTA and FQGTGA. The CDR3: CASSLLGTGANVLTF. In nucleotides, the CDR3 is TGTGCCAGCAGCTTGCTAGGTACTGGGGCCAACGTCCTGACTTTC. Together with reference TRBV7-3 and TRBJ2-6, the CDR3 gives the full variable domain: GAGVSQTPSNKVTEKGKYVELRCDPISGHTALYWYRQSLGQGPEFLIYFQGTGAADDSGLPNDRFFAVRPEGSVSTLKIQRTERGDSAVYLCASSLLGTGANVLTFGAGSRLTVL.

The chain couples TRBV5-5 to TRBJ1-2; 8 bases agree with TRBD1. The ends lost 2 bases at V and 6 bases at J; junction bases unmatched: 6. Per the germline V gene, CDR1 is SGHKS and CDR2 is YYEKEE (reference sequence). The CDR3 contains 14 residues. CDR3 in amino acids: CASSFGLQGDGYTF. The DNA of the CDR3 is TGTGCCAGCAGCTTCGGTCTACAGGGGGATGGCTACACCTTC.

In this sample, this clonotype turned up many times. The rearrangement links TRBV6-2 or TRBV6-3 to TRBJ2-2, with 14 positions matching TRBD2. The CDR3 loop spans 17 amino acids. Germline lookup yields CDR1 MNHEY and CDR2 SVGEGT. V was pared by 7 bases and J by 3 bases, with 7 bases of the junction left unmatched. The CDR3 here is CASKTTSGGADTGELFF. CDR3 sequence (DNA): TGTGCCAGCAAGACGACTAGCGGGGGGGCAGACACCGGGGAGCTGTTTTTT.

This clonotype was counted only a few times. V gene TRBV6-1 combines with J gene TRBJ1-2, with TRBD1 identical over 10 bases. There are 16 residues in the CDR3. Germline-derived CDR1 and CDR2 are MNHNS and SASEGT. V shed 6 bases, J shed 0 bases, and the junction held 7 bases outside the gene matches. The CDR3 DNA is TGTGCCAGCAGGGGGGGGACAGGGGACGCTAACTATGGCTACACCTTC. Translated: CASRGGTGDANYGYTF.

The table lists this clonotype with many counts. V usage is TRBV6-5 and J usage is TRBJ2-7, with TRBD2 as a possible D gene (6 bases). Trimming left V 10 bases short and J 3 bases short, with 16 bases between. The CDR3 covers 13 residues. CDR1 MNHEY and CDR2 SVGAGI come from the germline V gene. CDR3 loop: CAIARGNLYEQYF. In DNA, the CDR3 is TGTGCCATAGCACGCGGGAACCTCTACGAGCAGTACTTC.

This chain connects TRBV6-2 or TRBV6-3 to TRBJ1-1, with D uncertain. The germline gives CDR1 MNHEY, CDR2 SVGEGT. The CDR3 totals 14 residues. Trimming took off 2 bases at V and 3 bases at J, with 10 bases between the two ends. CDR3 region: CASSYGFGDTEAFF. As DNA, the CDR3 is TGTGCCAGCAGTTACGGGTTCGGGGACACTGAAGCTTTCTTT.

This clonotype was detected a few times. The chain joins TRBV19 to TRBJ1-5; maybe TRBD1 (6 bases). The CDR3 totals 14 residues. Germline assignment: CDR1 LNHDA and CDR2 SQIVND (reference sequence). V lost 1 base and J 5 bases, leaving 9 bases between the germline ends. The CDR3, as DNA: TGTGCCAGTAGTATAGTCCACAGGGATCAGCCCCAGCATTTT. Translating it yields CASSIVHRDQPQHF.

The chain links TRBV4-2 to TRBJ2-4; 7 bases align to TRBD1. In germline, CDR1 is LGHNA, CDR2 YNFKEQ. The CDR3 contains 16 residues. V shed 0 bases and J 10 bases; nucleotides not matched to a gene: 12. For the CDR3, the DNA is TGTGCCAGCAGCCAAGATCAAGGAACAGGGGTAACTATTCAGTACTTC. Amino acids: CASSQDQGTGVTIQYF.

The V and J genes are TRBV6-2 or TRBV6-3 and TRBJ2-7; 10 bases are shared with TRBD1. V was pared by 10 bases and J by 3 bases, with 9 bases of the junction left unmatched. The CDR3 is 14 amino acids. Per the germline V gene, CDR1 is MNHEY and CDR2 is SVGEGT. The CDR3 coding sequence is TGTGCCACCCGCCCGGGACAGGGGTTCTACGAGCAGTACTTC. Its translation: CATRPGQGFYEQYF.

The CDR3 region has the DNA TGTGCCAGCAGCTTAGGTGCCAGGGGTCCTGGAAACACCATATATTTT. Encoded protein: CASSLGARGPGNTIYF. The chain uses TRBV7-9 and TRBJ1-3; TRBD1 is a possible D gene (6 bases). V was cut by 1 base and J by 2 bases, with 12 bases left in between. The CDR3 loop spans 16 amino acids. Germline CDR1 reads SEHNR; CDR2 reads FQNEAQ (reference sequence).

This clonotype showed up many times. In nucleotides, the CDR3 is TGTGCCAGCAGTTTTAGACAGACGAACACTGAAGCTTTCTTT. It codes for CASSFRQTNTEAFF. This chain joins TRBV27 and TRBJ1-1, with D possibly matching TRBD1 (5 bases). V shed 3 bases and J shed 1 base, with 9 bases lying between them. CDR3 length equals 14 residues. Germline CDR1 reads MNHEY; CDR2 reads SMNVEV (reference sequence).